This entry lists 29 T cell receptor beta chains sequenced from one sample in a study of control samples from healthy donors and cancer patients. The method was immunoSEQ multiplex PCR; TCRdb's version includes in-frame clones alone and lacks a portion of them. The sample has about 73,000 clones, roughly 86% seen once. Source material: PBMCs. These TCRs come from a man aged 60-69 years with lung cancer.

The rearrangement uses TRBV6-5 and TRBJ1-3; D not certain. Germline V gives CDR1 MNHEY, CDR2 SVGAGI. Trimming shortened V by 6 bases and J by 1 base, and 7 bases separated the two germline ends. This CDR3 is 13 amino acids long. The CDR3 bases are TGTGCCAGCAGGGGCAGTTCTGGAAACACCATATATTTT. It translates to CASRGSSGNTIYF.

In its sample, this clone was seen once. The chain uses TRBV5-1 and TRBJ2-7, with TRBD2 matching over 13 bases. CDR1 is SGHRS and CDR2 is YFSETQ in the germline V gene. CDR3 length equals 16 residues. V shed 4 bases and J 0 bases; nucleotides not matched to a gene: 4. The CDR3 DNA reads as TGCGCCAGCAGCACCAGGACTAGCGGGAGCTCCTACGAGCAGTACTTC. Its protein is CASSTRTSGSSYEQYF.

In its sample, this clone was seen once. The chain is built from TRBV15 and TRBJ1-2; the D is unclear. V was cut by 3 bases and J by 7 bases, with 18 bases left in between. The V gene's germline CDR1 is LNHNV and CDR2 YYDKDF (reference sequence). CDR3 size: 15 residues. The CDR3 DNA follows: TGTGCCACCAGCAGTCGACCCTACATGTATAGTGGCTACACCTTC. Translated, it gives CATSSRPYMYSGYTF.

The chain couples TRBV2 to TRBJ1-1; D is undetermined. The CDR3 is 14 amino acids. V was trimmed by 0 bases and J by 7 bases, leaving 12 bases between them. The germline V gene encodes CDR1 SNHLY and CDR2 FYNNEI. The DNA for the CDR3 is TGTGCCAGCAGTGAAGCCGGCGTGAAGGATGAAGCTTTCTTT. Amino acid sequence: CASSEAGVKDEAFF.

The rearrangement joins TRBV2 to TRBJ2-1; 10 nucleotides match TRBD2. Trimming took 6 bases from V and 8 from J; bases not matched to a gene: 10. Looked up from germline, CDR1 is SNHLY and CDR2 is FYNNEI. There are 15 residues in the CDR3. The CDR3 reads CASRRAGGLSDEQFF. The CDR3, as DNA: TGTGCCAGCAGAAGAGCGGGGGGGCTCTCCGATGAGCAGTTCTTC.

This chain uses TRBV5-5 with TRBJ2-6; 7 bases are a match to TRBD1. From germline, CDR1 is SGHKS and CDR2 YYEKEE (reference sequence). Germline trimming cut 2 bases from V and 0 bases from J; bases unmatched to any gene: 5. The CDR3 has 17 residues. This CDR3 reads CASSLPGTASGANVLTF. CDR3 sequence (DNA): TGTGCCAGCAGCTTACCCGGGACAGCCTCTGGGGCCAACGTCCTGACTTTC.

The gene calls are TRBV2 and TRBJ2-7; D uncertain. Trimming removed 3 bases from V and 0 bases from J, with 9 bases in between. The germline CDR1 and CDR2 sequences are SNHLY and FYNNEI. The CDR3 runs 14 residues. CDR3 in amino acids: CASSESRSSYEQYF. The CDR3 DNA reads as TGTGCCAGCAGTGAGTCGCGGAGCTCCTACGAGCAGTACTTC.

The rearrangement uses TRBV24-1 and TRBJ2-1, with 7 bases identical to TRBD2. Trimming cost V 2 bases and J 6 bases; bases outside gene matches: 6. The CDR3 is 15 residues long. The germline V gene encodes CDR1 KGHDR and CDR2 SFDVKD. The CDR3, as DNA: TGTGCCACCAGTGATTCGGGGGACTATATCAATGAGCAGTTCTTC. It yields the protein CATSDSGDYINEQFF.

DNA for the CDR3: TGTGCCAGCAGTTATGGACAGGCGAATGAAAAACTGTTTTTT. Encoded protein: CASSYGQANEKLFF. The chain employs TRBV6-5 and TRBJ1-4; TRBD1 aligns across 7 bases. V lost 3 bases, J lost 5 bases, and 3 bases stayed unmatched. Germline loops: CDR1 MNHEY, CDR2 SVGAGI. The CDR3 has 14 amino acids.

The V gene is TRBV4-1, the J gene TRBJ2-4; D remains unclear. CDR1 and CDR2 (germline): MGHRA, YSYEKL. The CDR3 is made up of 17 amino acids. The germline V and J ends were trimmed by 0 bases and 1 base, with 13 bases remaining between them. CDR3 coding DNA: TGCGCCAGCAGCCAAGACCCCCTGTCCGGGGCCAAAAACATTCAGTACTTC. Translation: CASSQDPLSGAKNIQYF.

The J gene is TRBJ2-2, the V gene TRBV2, with a weak D call TRBD2 (6 bases). Germline V gives CDR1 SNHLY, CDR2 FYNNEI. V was shortened by 7 bases and J by 5 bases, with 17 bases between the two germline ends. The CDR3 covers 15 residues. CDR3 region: CASTDTGLLTGELFF. The CDR3, as DNA: TGTGCCAGCACCGACACGGGACTTCTTACCGGGGAGCTGTTTTTT.

The chain combines TRBV18 with TRBJ1-1; D gene uncertain. CDR1 and CDR2 (germline): KGHSH, LQKENI. V dropped 4 bases and J dropped 1 base, with 10 bases sitting between them. The CDR3 has 14 amino acids. The CDR3 sequence: CASSLRQGNTEAFF. Here the CDR3 DNA reads TGTGCCAGCTCACTAAGACAAGGGAACACTGAAGCTTTCTTT.

In this sample, this clone turned up once. The chain carries TRBV2 and TRBJ1-2, with TRBD1 as a possible D gene (5 bases). The CDR3 consists of 15 residues. Trimming removed 6 bases at V and 2 bases at J, with 16 bases between. Germline CDR1 reads SNHLY; CDR2 reads FYNNEI. CDR3 in DNA: TGTGCCAGCAGGGAGGGGTCCCCATCAAACTATGGCTACACCTTC. Translating it yields CASREGSPSNYGYTF.

The V gene is TRBV5-1, the J gene TRBJ1-4, with no clear D. V lost 1 base, J lost 8 bases, and 12 bases lay in between. The germline CDR1 and CDR2 sequences are SGHRS and YFSETQ. CDR3 size: 14 residues. The CDR3 spells CASSLKTEGEKLFF. The CDR3 DNA reads as TGCGCCAGCAGCTTGAAAACAGAAGGAGAAAAACTGTTTTTT.

Worth noting for this clone: The sample carries other DNA sequences with the same CDR3. The J gene is TRBJ2-6, the V gene TRBV25-1, with unresolved D. From germline, CDR1 is MGHDK and CDR2 SYGVNS. V was cut by 6 bases and J by 1 base, with 7 bases left in between. The CDR3 contains 14 residues. CDR3 region: CASSPPSGANVLTF. Here the CDR3 DNA reads TGTGCCAGCAGCCCCCCGTCTGGGGCCAACGTCCTGACTTTC.

J is TRBJ2-3 and V is TRBV5-1, with a tentative D call TRBD1 (6 bases). The CDR3 consists of 14 residues. V was clipped by 2 bases and J by 4 bases, with 11 bases between them. The germline V gene has CDR1 SGHRS and CDR2 YFSETQ. The DNA for the CDR3 is TGCGCCAGCAGCTTACAGGGTGATTCAGATACGCAGTATTTT. Translating it yields CASSLQGDSDTQYF.

This rearrangement joins TRBV7-3 to TRBJ1-2, with D unclear. CDR1 is SGHTA and CDR2 is FQGTGA in the germline V gene. The V and J ends lost 1 base and 0 bases respectively, with 9 bases between them. This CDR3 has 15 amino acids. This CDR3 is CASSLNSIANYGYTF. In nucleotides, the CDR3 is TGTGCCAGCAGCTTAAACAGCATAGCTAACTATGGCTACACCTTC.

V and J are TRBV20-1 and TRBJ1-6; D is uncertain. CDR3 length: 17 amino acids. V shed 3 bases and J shed 4 bases, with 19 bases lying between them. Germline V gene data show CDR1 as DFQATT and CDR2 as SNEGSKA (reference sequence). CDR3 DNA sequence: TGCAGTGCTAGTGCTTTGACGCAGGACCAATATAATTCACCCCTCCACTTT. The encoded protein is CSASALTQDQYNSPLHF.

This clone was picked up one time. Additional DNA sequences in this sample encode the identical CDR3. This chain's CDR3 is CASSLEGVNQPQHF. The CDR3 DNA is TGTGCCAGCAGCTTAGAGGGCGTAAATCAGCCCCAGCATTTT. V and J are TRBV7-9 and TRBJ1-5; D not resolved. V lost 1 base and J lost 4, with 8 bases in between. From germline, CDR1 is SEHNR and CDR2 FQNEAQ (reference sequence). The CDR3 consists of 14 residues.

The chain joins TRBV5-8 to TRBJ2-1; D may be TRBD1 or TRBD2 (5 bases each). Trimming cost V 2 bases and J 9 bases, with 12 bases left between them. This CDR3 region has 13 residues. Germline V gene lookup returns CDR1 SGHTS and CDR2 YDEGEE. The CDR3 is CASSFVGESEQFF. CDR3 bases: TGTGCCAGCAGCTTTGTGGGGGAGAGTGAGCAGTTCTTC.

V is TRBV29-1 and J is TRBJ1-5; D not certain. The V and J ends lost 4 bases and 3 bases respectively, with 16 bases between them. The CDR3 consists of 15 residues. Germline CDR1 and CDR2: SQVTM and ANQGSEA. DNA for the CDR3: TGCAGCGTTGTTGTGTCGGGAGTAGACAATCAGCCCCAGCATTTT. As protein: CSVVVSGVDNQPQHF. The whole variable domain, remainder taken from reference TRBV29-1 and TRBJ1-5, is SAVISQKPSRDICQRGTSLTIQCQVDSQVTMMFWYRQQPGQSLTLIATANQGSEATYESGFVIDKFPISRPNLTFSTLTVSNMSPEDSSIYLCSVVVSGVDNQPQHFGDGTRLSIL.

V and J are TRBV6-6 and TRBJ1-2; TRBD1 is a possible D gene (5 bases). Germline V CDR1 and CDR2: MNHNY, SVGAGI (reference sequence). V gave up 0 bases and J gave up 4 bases, with 15 bases separating them. This CDR3 region has 16 residues. The CDR3 here is CASSYSGDAHRYGYTF. The DNA for the CDR3 is TGTGCCAGCAGTTACTCCGGGGACGCCCACCGCTATGGCTACACCTTC.

The chain links TRBV6-5 to TRBJ1-4; D is unclear. Germline values: CDR1 MNHEY, CDR2 SVGAGI. The V end lost 3 bases, the J end lost 7 bases, and 9 bases lay between the germline ends. There are 13 residues in the CDR3. The CDR3 is CASSYKMGEKLFF. The CDR3, as DNA: TGTGCCAGCAGTTATAAAATGGGTGAAAAACTGTTTTTT.

CDR3 sequence reads: CASSFLGQGGAYAGELFF. CDR3 in DNA: TGCGCCAGCAGCTTCTTAGGACAGGGCGGTGCTTACGCCGGGGAGCTGTTTTTT. V and J are TRBV5-1 and TRBJ2-2, with 8 bases lining up with TRBD1. The CDR3 has 18 amino acids. CDR1 is SGHRS and CDR2 is YFSETQ in the germline V gene. V shed 2 bases and J 6 bases; nucleotides not matched to a gene: 15.

The table lists this clone with a count of one. V and J are TRBV7-9 and TRBJ1-2; 12 nucleotides match TRBD1. V shed 1 base, J shed 5 bases, and the junction held 2 bases outside the gene matches. Germline loops: CDR1 SEHNR, CDR2 FQNEAQ (reference sequence). CDR3 length equals 15 residues. The CDR3 spells CASSLEGQGAYGYTF. The CDR3 DNA sequence: TGTGCCAGCAGCTTAGAGGGACAGGGGGCATATGGCTACACCTTC.

As concerns this clone: At one of its ends the junction is not consistent with the germline gene, which may arise from a read error. J is TRBJ2-2 and V is TRBV5-4; 7 nucleotides agree with TRBD1. The CDR3 runs to 16 residues. CDR1 is SGHNT and CDR2 is YYREEE in the germline V gene (reference sequence). CDR3 coding DNA: TGTGCCAGCAGATTGGGCACAGGGGCGATCACCGGGGAGCTGTTTTTT. This gives the protein CASRLGTGAITGELFF. Variable domain in full (rest from reference TRBV5-4 and TRBJ2-2): ETGVTQSPTHLIKTRGQQVTLRCSSQSGHNTVSWYQQALGQGPQFIFQYYREEENGRGNFPPRFSGLQFPNYSSELNVNALELDDSALYLCASRLGTGAITGELFFGEGSRLTVL.

The J gene is TRBJ2-2, the V gene TRBV5-1; no firm D call. Trimming shortened V by 3 bases and J by 1 base, and 10 bases separated the two germline ends. CDR1 is SGHRS, CDR2 YFSETQ, per germline. This CDR3 spans 15 amino acids. CDR3: CASSSEGRNTGELFF. The CDR3 region has the DNA TGCGCCAGCAGCTCAGAAGGACGGAACACCGGGGAGCTGTTTTTT.

The chain joins TRBV27 to TRBJ2-1, with 9 positions matching TRBD1. The length of the CDR3 is 14 residues. Germline trimming cut 7 bases from V and 7 bases from J; bases unmatched to any gene: 8. The germline V gene has CDR1 MNHEY and CDR2 SMNVEV (reference sequence). CDR3 protein: CASKRDRVGNEQFF. The DNA of the CDR3 is TGTGCCAGCAAACGGGACAGGGTTGGGAATGAGCAGTTCTTC.

This clone was recorded once. The gene calls are TRBV4-1 and TRBJ1-6, with a possible D match to TRBD1 (6 bases). CDR1 is MGHRA and CDR2 is YSYEKL in the germline V gene. The CDR3 has 16 residues. V shed 0 bases and J shed 9 bases, with 15 bases lying between them. The chain's CDR3 is CASSQDDEQGGSPLHF. DNA of the CDR3: TGCGCCAGCAGCCAAGATGATGAACAGGGAGGTTCACCCCTCCACTTT.